This TCR beta chain comes out of a study of Ad26.COV2.S vaccination and SARS-CoV-2 variants (dated by TCRdb to 2020 to 2023). About the study as a whole: Donors in the vaccine arm were drawn from COV1001, a multicentre, randomized, double-blind, placebo-controlled phase I-IIa trial testing Ad26.COV2.S in healthy adults. Participants in the trial were split at random into five groups of five each, receiving low-dose or high-dose Ad26.COV2.S once or twice, or else placebo on both occasions. A total of around 32 samples were included in the TCR-sequenced set, comprising around 19 Ad26.COV2.S vaccine recipients, 5 placebo recipients and 8 SARS-CoV-2 convalescent individuals. Ad26.COV2.S was given intramuscularly at 5x10^10 or 1x10^11 viral particles, as a single shot or as two shots 56 days apart. TCRbeta repertoire sequencing was used to assess the specificity and breadth of SARS-CoV-2-reactive T cell receptors after Ad26.COV2.S vaccination. Investigators did not know the trial group allocation while performing experiments and assessing outcomes. Results the study describes overall, beyond this receptor: It was noted by the authors that total T cell responses may have been underestimated by the TCR breadth and depth analyses. Substantial breadth of spike-specific CD8+ and CD4+ T cell responses was reported after vaccination. Vaccine and placebo recipients had comparable non-spike TCR breadth, which fits with the vaccine containing only spike. The study was not powered for comparison of responses between vaccine doses or regimens. Ad26.COV2.S recipients had higher spike-specific TCR breadth than placebo recipients (P = 0.0014).

The immunoSEQ Assay was the method used to sequence TCRbeta CDR3 regions. After extraction, genomic DNA underwent amplification by bias-controlled multiplex PCR, followed by high-throughput sequencing. The source study handled its data this way. To quantify the absolute abundance of each unique TCRbeta CDR3 region, sequences were collapsed and filtered. T cell fraction was estimated by normalizing TCRbeta template counts to usable DNA, with usable DNA measured through amplification of reference genes found in all nucleated cells. Repertoire TCRs were annotated as SARS-CoV-2-specific by exact matching of V gene, CDR3 amino acid sequence and J gene to a known reactive TCR set. The reference SARS-CoV-2 TCR set was obtained from MIRA and was filtered for enrichment in COVID-19-positive ImmuneCODE repertoires, whereby public or cross-reactive TCRs were removed. Using the MIRA antigens, annotated TCRs were further analysed by specific ORF or by position within an ORF. Depth was the summed frequency of annotated unique rearrangements, while breadth was defined as annotated unique rearrangements over total unique productive rearrangements. TCR breadth was compared between groups using two-sided Wilcoxon rank-sum tests. TCRdb obtained this table from immuneACCESS and retained in-frame rearrangements with V and J assigned. These tables miss some clones; where compared with another copy, unresolved V genes account for less than half of the shortfall, and the remainder is unexplained. V and J calls plus clone size are reproduced from that table; the DNA served to infer D and trimming. In all, the sample holds around 400,000 clones, and 70% to 90% of those were seen once. The top ten hold around 1.9% of the sample.

CDR1 and CDR2, looked up from the germline V gene, are SGHRS and YFSETQ. The V and J ends are trimmed by 6 bases and 3 bases, leaving 13 bases between them. From its cysteine to its phenylalanine, the CDR3 spans 15 amino acids. Only the CDR3 DNA is retained, 45 bases long and in frame from the first base. Details on this clone: Its target antigen remains unknown. The input lacks base qualities; no much larger clone sits a single base away.

The treatment or condition label, read with the paper, signifies: over 15 received Ad26.COV2.S at low or high dose, single or two shots; roughly 5 received placebo; per-sample allocation not given. Repertoires of vaccine and placebo recipients were sequenced from samples collected on day 63 after the first injection. Cohort 1b enrolled about two dozen adults aged 18-55 years at a single site in Boston, USA, between 29 July and 7 August 2020. As a vaccine, Ad26.COV2.S was a replication-incompetent adenovirus type 26 vector that expressed a prefusion-stabilized SARS-CoV-2 spike protein derived from the original Wuhan strain.

The sequence derives from a person aged 18-65 years who received the Ad26.COV2.S COVID-19 vaccine or a placebo. Material: peripheral blood, obtained in a trial of Ad26.COV2.S vaccine versus placebo. The chain is made from TRBV5-1 and TRBJ2-6, with the D gene not confidently named. The CDR3 amino acid sequence is: CASTERTDGANVLTF. The bases are TGCGCCAGCACAGAAAGGACGGATGGGGCCAACGTCCTGACTTTC.